A single sample gave rise to the 16 T cell receptor beta chains below, sequenced in a study of T cell responses to AZD1222 COVID-19 vaccine. Libraries were prepared by immunoSEQ multiplex PCR; TCRdb keeps only in-frame clonotypes and omits some of them. The sample records around 99,000 clones, 70% to 90% being singletons. Source: peripheral blood, taken on day 0 of AZD1222 vaccination. The receptor set was obtained from an adult in good health.

This chain links TRBV7-3 with TRBJ1-1, with 8 bases identical to TRBD1. With V trimmed by 5 bases and J by 5 bases, 13 bases remained unmatched. CDR3 length: 16 residues. Germline lookup yields CDR1 SGHTA and CDR2 FQGTGA. This chain's CDR3 is CASSPLDRGQGTEAFF. The CDR3 DNA follows: TGTGCCAGCAGCCCTCTCGACAGGGGCCAGGGTACTGAAGCTTTCTTT.

V is TRBV6-5 and J is TRBJ1-6, with TRBD1 as a possible D gene (5 bases). This CDR3 has 15 residues. Trimming shortened V by 7 bases and J by 10 bases, and 20 bases separated the two germline ends. Germline V gene sequence: CDR1 MNHEY, CDR2 SVGAGI. The CDR3 is CASTPREGTGSPLHF. In nucleotides, the CDR3 is TGTGCCAGCACCCCCCGGGAGGGGACCGGGTCACCCCTCCACTTT.

The genes are TRBV20-1 and TRBJ1-2; 7 bases are shared with TRBD1. The V gene's germline CDR1 is DFQATT and CDR2 SNEGSKA (reference sequence). V was pared by 3 bases and J by 0 bases, with 4 bases of the junction left unmatched. This CDR3 region has 14 residues. This CDR3 reads CSASSGTANYGYTF. The CDR3 DNA reads TGCAGTGCTAGTTCGGGGACAGCTAACTATGGCTACACCTTC.

This chain uses TRBV6-5 with TRBJ1-1; D is possibly TRBD1 (6 bases). The CDR3 covers 14 residues. The V gene lost 9 bases and the J gene lost 11 bases, with 25 bases spanning the gap. Germline CDR1 MNHEY, CDR2 SVGAGI. CDR3 nucleotide sequence: TGTGCCAGTGCCTCGGGGGCATCCTACACTTCGGCTTTCTTT. Translated, it gives CASASGASYTSAFF.

CDR3: CASSILGGTETQYF. CDR3 bases: TGTGCCAGTAGTATCTTGGGCGGAACAGAGACCCAGTACTTC. The genes are TRBV19 and TRBJ2-5; D is uncertain. The CDR3 consists of 14 residues. Germline V lookup: CDR1 LNHDA, CDR2 SQIVND (reference sequence). V was trimmed by 3 bases and J by 4 bases, leaving 12 bases between them.

The chain couples TRBV7-2 to TRBJ2-7; D is possibly TRBD2 (5 bases). Germline lookup yields CDR1 SGHTA and CDR2 FQGNSA. Trimming removed 1 base from V and 0 bases from J, with 10 bases in between. This CDR3 has 15 amino acids. CDR3 sequence reads: CASSLVTGSSYEQYF. The CDR3 nucleotides read TGTGCCAGCAGCTTAGTCACGGGAAGCTCCTACGAGCAGTACTTC.

This sequence joins TRBV6-2 or TRBV6-3 and TRBJ2-1, with D maybe TRBD1 (5 bases). The CDR3 sequence is 15 residues long. Trimming cost V 4 bases and J 6 bases, with 16 bases left between them. Per germline, CDR1 MNHEY and CDR2 SVGEGT. The CDR3, as DNA: TGTGCCAGCAGTTTGGGTTTCAGGGTTGGCAATGAGCAGTTCTTC. Protein product: CASSLGFRVGNEQFF.

Only one count was recorded for this clone. This rearrangement joins TRBV19 to TRBJ2-7, with D possibly matching TRBD1 (6 bases). This CDR3 spans 14 amino acids. In germline, CDR1 is LNHDA, CDR2 SQIVND (reference sequence). V lost 4 bases to trimming and J lost 5 bases, with 15 bases between them. Here the CDR3 DNA reads TGTGCCAGTAGTAGGGCCGGGACAAGGAACGAGCAGTACTTC. As protein: CASSRAGTRNEQYF.

V usage is TRBV7-6 and J usage is TRBJ2-7; D ambiguous. Germline V lookup: CDR1 SGHVS, CDR2 FNYEAQ. This CDR3 comprises 14 residues. The V gene lost 0 bases and the J gene lost 5 bases, with 11 bases spanning the gap. The CDR3 loop reads CASSLAIPRHEQYF. Here the CDR3 DNA reads TGTGCCAGCAGCTTAGCGATCCCGCGGCACGAGCAGTACTTC.

The J gene is TRBJ2-5, the V gene TRBV5-4; 10 positions agree with TRBD2. From germline, CDR1 is SGHNT and CDR2 YYREEE (reference sequence). V gave up 4 bases and J gave up 4 bases; unmatched junction bases: 1. There are 13 residues in the CDR3. The CDR3 here is CASSRTSGETQYF. The CDR3 nucleotides read TGTGCCAGCAGCCGGACTAGCGGAGAGACCCAGTACTTC.

The CDR3 protein is CASSFGLRSSDTF. The CDR3, as DNA: TGTGCCAGCAGTTTCGGGCTTCGCTCCTCGGACACCTTC. The chain joins TRBV12-3 or TRBV12-4 to TRBJ1-2; D call uncertain. The CDR3 runs to 13 residues. V shed 3 bases and J shed 12 bases, with 17 bases lying between them.

The chain combines TRBV5-8 with TRBJ2-1; 7 bases map to TRBD2. The CDR3 spans 14 residues. Germline loops: CDR1 SGHTS, CDR2 YDEGEE. The V segment lost 4 bases and the J segment 8 bases; nucleotides outside the gene matches: 9. CDR3 sequence reads: CASSRGEGLYEQFF. CDR3 DNA sequence: TGTGCCAGCAGCCGAGGGGAGGGCCTCTATGAGCAGTTCTTC.

This rearrangement joins TRBV9 to TRBJ2-5; D is perhaps TRBD2 (7 bases). This CDR3 is built from 16 residues. Trimming cost V 0 bases and J 4 bases, with 16 bases left between them. Germline V gene data show CDR1 as SGDLS and CDR2 as YYNGEE. The CDR3 DNA sequence: TGTGCCAGCAGCGTAGGAGGGGGGGCAGGTGGAGAGACCCAGTACTTC. This sequence encodes CASSVGGGAGGETQYF.

The chain recombines TRBV9 with TRBJ1-1; D is unresolved. The CDR3 totals 13 residues. Trimming cost V 4 bases and J 3 bases, with 10 bases left between them. Germline CDR1 reads SGDLS; CDR2 reads YYNGEE. The CDR3 protein is CASSPREDTEAFF. Written as DNA, the CDR3 is TGTGCCAGCAGCCCGCGGGAGGACACTGAAGCTTTCTTT. Looking up the rest from reference TRBV9 and TRBJ1-1 gives the full variable domain: DSGVTQTPKHLITATGQRVTLRCSPRSGDLSVYWYQQSLDQGLQFLIQYYNGEERAKGNILERFSAQQFPDLHSELNLSSLELGDSALYFCASSPREDTEAFFGQGTRLTVV.

The chain is built from TRBV9 and TRBJ2-1, with TRBD2 matching over 11 bases. V dropped 4 bases and J dropped 7; count of bases not matched to a gene: 10. Germline assignment: CDR1 SGDLS and CDR2 YYNGEE. This CDR3 spans 16 amino acids. The CDR3 sequence is CASSPGPSGGLNEQFF. The CDR3 DNA reads TGTGCCAGCAGCCCCGGTCCTAGCGGGGGGTTAAATGAGCAGTTCTTC.

In its sample, this clone was seen once. In nucleotides, the CDR3 is TGTGCCTGGAGTGTACTGACCGGGCGTTCACCCCTCCACTTT. Protein sequence: CAWSVLTGRSPLHF. The chain recombines TRBV30 with TRBJ1-6; D remains unclear. Trimming took 0 bases from V and 9 from J, leaving 12 bases between them. Per the germline V gene, CDR1 is GTSNPN and CDR2 is SVGIG (reference sequence). CDR3 length: 14 residues.